This TCR beta chain is from a study of blood T cells in healthy people across ages. After removal of 4 bases from V and 3 bases from J, the junction contained 14 bases not matched to a gene. Germline lookup yields CDR1 MGHRA and CDR2 YSYEKL. The CDR3 runs to 17 residues. Only a few counts were recorded for this clonotype. A second about 7 to 11 cycle PCR used barcoded and J-beta primers. A single record per CDR3 protein comes from TCRdb applying MiXCR to the 5' RACE reads. This sample yields about 2 million distinct CDR3 sequences, of which just under 50% are seen a single time; roughly 2.1% belongs to the top ten.

The rearrangement uses TRBV4-1 and TRBJ1-2; 7 bases align to TRBD1. Sequencing was done on a sample of blood. This receptor was obtained from a woman aged 40 to 50 in good health. The CDR3 sequence is CASSLGTDGNWDYGYTF. The CDR3 DNA follows: TGCGCCAGCAGCCTGGGGACAGACGGTAACTGGGACTATGGCTACACCTTC.